This T cell receptor (beta chain) was sequenced for a study of cytomegalovirus exposure and HLA in healthy donors. Vbeta (60) and Jbeta (13) primers were used in the PCR. Data came from immunoSEQ multiplex PCR; TCRdb stores just in-frame clones and leaves some out. There are about 190,000 clones in the sample; roughly 80% occur only once, and roughly 2.1% lies in the top ten. Germline assignment: CDR1 SGHRS and CDR2 YFSETQ. After removal of 4 bases from V and 1 base from J, the junction contained 5 bases not matched to a gene. The CDR3 covers 15 residues. General study points: Common viral pathogens seemed to be connected with several of the most significant clusters, according to a later analysis.

On this clone: The antigen is not known.

This chain joins TRBV5-1 and TRBJ2-7; 10 positions match TRBD2. The clonotype originates from a woman in her twenties or thirties in good health and CMV-seropositive. The sequencing sample was made of PBMCs. The CDR3 nucleotides are TGCGCCAGCAGCACTGGACTAGCGGCATCCTACGAGCAGTACTTC. Its translation: CASSTGLAASYEQYF.